One sample yielded the 8 T cell receptor beta chains listed below, sequenced in a study of T-cell reconstitution after alpha-beta-depleted transplantation in children. Unique molecular identifiers were incorporated during preparation of the TCRbeta library. TCRdb passed the PCR reads through MiXCR, listing each CDR3 protein once. The sample has 750,000 to 950,000 distinct CDR3 sequences, roughly 16% seen once. The sample was PBMCs, mostly from graft donor cells, taken 360 days after TCRalphabeta/CD19-depleted stem cell transplant. The receptor source for this set is a male patient between 5 and 17 years old who had a stem cell transplant for acute lymphoblastic leukemia, so the T cells may come from the graft donor.

This clonotype appeared a few times. The gene calls are TRBV6-5 and TRBJ2-1, with 14 nucleotides matching TRBD2. The CDR3 runs to 17 residues. V lost 0 bases and J lost 7; bases outside the gene matches: 5. Germline values: CDR1 MNHEY, CDR2 SVGAGI. In DNA, the CDR3 is TGTGCCAGCAGTTACTCGAGGGGGACTAGCGGGAGAAATGAGCAGTTCTTC. Amino acids: CASSYSRGTSGRNEQFF.

This clonotype was detected a few times. The chain combines TRBV12-3 or TRBV12-4 with TRBJ1-5, with TRBD1 matching 8 bases. The CDR3 has 14 amino acids. The ends lost 6 bases at V and 4 bases at J; junction bases unmatched: 5. The CDR3 region is CASSRQGPNQPQHF. CDR3 DNA sequence: TGTGCCAGCAGCAGACAGGGGCCTAATCAGCCCCAGCATTTT.

The chain links TRBV12-3 or TRBV12-4 to TRBJ2-4, with 8 bases matching TRBD2. V lost 5 bases and J lost 0; bases outside the gene matches: 6. CDR3 length: 16 amino acids. CDR3 nucleotides: TGTGCCAGCAGTCCAGGAGCGGGAGCAGCCAAAAACATTCAGTACTTC. Translation gives CASSPGAGAAKNIQYF.

This clonotype turned up a few times. The rearrangement links TRBV3-1 to TRBJ1-2, with D possibly matching TRBD1 (5 bases). Trimming removed 2 bases from V and 8 bases from J, with 15 bases in between. The CDR3 is 14 residues long. CDR1 and CDR2 from the germline V gene are LGHDT and YNNKEL (reference sequence). The CDR3, as DNA: TGTGCCAGCAGCCAAACCGGGACCTATGGAGGCTACACCTTC. Protein product: CASSQTGTYGGYTF. Based on the CDR3 plus reference TRBV3-1 and TRBJ1-2, the full variable domain is DTAVSQTPKYLVTQMGNDKSIKCEQNLGHDTMYWYKQDSKKFLKIMFSYNNKELIINETVPNRFSPKSPDKAHLNLHINSLELGDSAVYFCASSQTGTYGGYTFGSGTRLTVV.

The rearrangement uses TRBV10-1 and TRBJ2-7; D uncertain. Germline CDR1 and CDR2: WNHNN and SYGVQD (reference sequence). The CDR3 is 15 residues long. Deletions cut 0 bases from V and 4 bases from J, with 13 bases between. CDR3 DNA: TGCGCCAGCAGTGAGTCCAAAGGTAGTCTGTACGAGCAGTACTTC. As protein: CASSESKGSLYEQYF.

V gene TRBV7-9 combines with J gene TRBJ2-6; tentative D call: TRBD1 (5 bases). Trimming left V 5 bases short and J 0 bases short, with 14 bases between. CDR3 length equals 17 residues. In germline, CDR1 is SEHNR, CDR2 FQNEAQ (reference sequence). CDR3 protein: CASSTMDKTSGANVLTF. As DNA, the CDR3 is TGTGCCAGCAGCACCATGGACAAGACCTCTGGGGCCAACGTCCTGACTTTC. The whole variable domain, filled in from reference TRBV7-9 and TRBJ2-6, reads DTGVSQNPRHKITKRGQNVTFRCDPISEHNRLYWYRQTLGQGPEFLTYFQNEAQLEKSRLLSDRFSAERPKGSFSTLEIQRTEQGDSAMYLCASSTMDKTSGANVLTFGAGSRLTVL.

This clonotype was counted only a few times. A read error may produce the germline difference seen at one junction end. The chain joins TRBV7-2 to TRBJ2-7; 15 bases map to TRBD2. Germline CDR1 and CDR2: SGHTA and FQGNSA. CDR3 size: 15 residues. The CDR3 region is CASSRRTSGRDNYTF. CDR3 bases: TGTGCCAGCAGCCGACGGACTAGCGGGAGGGATAATTACACATTC.

This clonotype was seen more than once but under ten times. The chain recombines TRBV7-6 with TRBJ2-2; D is perhaps TRBD2 (5 bases). The V gene lost 5 bases and the J gene lost 4 bases, with 8 bases spanning the gap. Germline loops: CDR1 SGHVS, CDR2 FNYEAQ. The CDR3 runs 13 residues. The CDR3 loop reads CASSRGVTGELFF. The CDR3 region has the DNA TGTGCCAGCAGCCGGGGAGTCACCGGGGAGCTGTTTTTT.